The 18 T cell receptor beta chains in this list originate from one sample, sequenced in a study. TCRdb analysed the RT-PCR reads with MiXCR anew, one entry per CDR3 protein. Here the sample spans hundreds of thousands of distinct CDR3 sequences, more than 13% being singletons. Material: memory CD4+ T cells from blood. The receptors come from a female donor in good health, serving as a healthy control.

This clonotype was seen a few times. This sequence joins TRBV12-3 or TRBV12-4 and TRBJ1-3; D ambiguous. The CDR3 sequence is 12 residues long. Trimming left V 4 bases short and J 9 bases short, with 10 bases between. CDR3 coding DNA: TGTGCCAGCAGTTCCGGGGTCCGCACCATATATTTT. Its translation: CASSSGVRTIYF.

The CDR3 spells CASSRTASNQPQHF. For the CDR3, the DNA is TGTGCCAGCAGCCGGACAGCTAGCAATCAGCCCCAGCATTTT. The chain is built from TRBV3-1 and TRBJ1-5; tentatively, D is TRBD1 (6 bases). The CDR3 is 14 amino acids. V was clipped by 4 bases and J by 0 bases, with 7 bases between them. In germline, CDR1 is LGHDT, CDR2 YNNKEL (reference sequence).

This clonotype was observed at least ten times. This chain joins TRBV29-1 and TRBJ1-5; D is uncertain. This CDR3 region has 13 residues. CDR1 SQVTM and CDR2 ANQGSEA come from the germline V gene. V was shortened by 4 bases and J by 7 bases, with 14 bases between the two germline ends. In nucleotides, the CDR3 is TGCAGCGTTGCGGGCAGTGAGGCCCAGCCCCAGCATTTT. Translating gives CSVAGSEAQPQHF.

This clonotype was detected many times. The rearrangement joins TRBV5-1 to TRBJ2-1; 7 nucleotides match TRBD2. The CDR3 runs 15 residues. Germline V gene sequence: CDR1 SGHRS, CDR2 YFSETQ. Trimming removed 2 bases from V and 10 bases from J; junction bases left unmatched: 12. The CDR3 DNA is TGCGCCAGCAGCTTAGAGGGAGGGCCAGAAGGGGAGCAGTTCTTC. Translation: CASSLEGGPEGEQFF.

CDR3 loop: CASSLAPENIDTQYF. CDR3 in DNA: TGTGCCAGCAGCTTGGCTCCCGAAAACATAGATACGCAGTATTTT. This chain connects TRBV5-5 to TRBJ2-3; D call uncertain. Germline V gene sequence: CDR1 SGHKS, CDR2 YYEKEE (reference sequence). This CDR3 has 15 amino acids. The ends were cut back, 0 bases at V and 5 bases at J, with 13 bases in the middle.

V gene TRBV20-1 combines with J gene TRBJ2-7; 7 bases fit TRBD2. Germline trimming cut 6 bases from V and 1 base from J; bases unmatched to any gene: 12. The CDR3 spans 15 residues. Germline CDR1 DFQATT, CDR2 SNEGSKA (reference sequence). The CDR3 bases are TGCAGTGCCCCACGGGGAGGGCGGGGGTCCTACGAGCAGTACTTC. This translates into CSAPRGGRGSYEQYF.

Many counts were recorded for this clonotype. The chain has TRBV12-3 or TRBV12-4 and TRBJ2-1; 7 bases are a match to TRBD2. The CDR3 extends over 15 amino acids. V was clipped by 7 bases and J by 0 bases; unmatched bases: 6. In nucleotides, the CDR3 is TGTGCCAGCACCATGGGGGGGAGCTCCTACAATGAGCAGTTCTTC. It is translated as CASTMGGSSYNEQFF.

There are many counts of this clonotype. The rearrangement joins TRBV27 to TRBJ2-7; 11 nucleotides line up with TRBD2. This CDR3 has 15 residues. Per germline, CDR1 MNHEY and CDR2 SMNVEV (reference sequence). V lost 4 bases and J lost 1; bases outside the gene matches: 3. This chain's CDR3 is CASSSLAGGSYEQYF. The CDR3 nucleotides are TGTGCCAGCAGTTCCCTAGCGGGAGGATCCTACGAGCAGTACTTC.

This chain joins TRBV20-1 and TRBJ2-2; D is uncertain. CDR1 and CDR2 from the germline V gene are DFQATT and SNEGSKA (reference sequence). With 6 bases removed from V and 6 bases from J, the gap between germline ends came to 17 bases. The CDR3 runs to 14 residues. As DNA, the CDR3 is TGCAGTGCCCTCCTTCCTAAGTCTGCCGGGGAGCTGTTTTTT. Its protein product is CSALLPKSAGELFF.

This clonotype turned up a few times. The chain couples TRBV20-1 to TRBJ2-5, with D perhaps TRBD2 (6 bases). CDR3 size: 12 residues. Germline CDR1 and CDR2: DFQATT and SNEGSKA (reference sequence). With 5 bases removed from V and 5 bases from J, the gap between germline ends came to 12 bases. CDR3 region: CSAGREEETQYF. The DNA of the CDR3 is TGCAGTGCTGGAAGGGAGGAGGAGACCCAGTACTTC.

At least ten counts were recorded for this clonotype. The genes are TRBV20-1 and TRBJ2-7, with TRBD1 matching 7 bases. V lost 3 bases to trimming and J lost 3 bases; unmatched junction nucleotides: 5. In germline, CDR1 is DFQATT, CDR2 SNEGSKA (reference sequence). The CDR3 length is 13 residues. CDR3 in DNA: TGCAGTGCTAGGGTGGGACAGATCTACGAGCAGTACTTC. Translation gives CSARVGQIYEQYF.

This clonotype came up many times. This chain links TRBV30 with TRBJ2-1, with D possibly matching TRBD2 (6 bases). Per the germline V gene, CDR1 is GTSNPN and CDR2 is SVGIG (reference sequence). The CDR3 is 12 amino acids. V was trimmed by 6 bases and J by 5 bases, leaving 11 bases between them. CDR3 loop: CACVAANNEQFF. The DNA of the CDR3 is TGTGCCTGTGTAGCGGCTAACAATGAGCAGTTCTTC.

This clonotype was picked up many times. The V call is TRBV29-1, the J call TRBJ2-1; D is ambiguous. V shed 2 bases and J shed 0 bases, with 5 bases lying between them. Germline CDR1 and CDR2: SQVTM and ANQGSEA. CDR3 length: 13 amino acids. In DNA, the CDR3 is TGCAGCGTTGAAAGCCACTCCTACAATGAGCAGTTCTTC. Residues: CSVESHSYNEQFF.

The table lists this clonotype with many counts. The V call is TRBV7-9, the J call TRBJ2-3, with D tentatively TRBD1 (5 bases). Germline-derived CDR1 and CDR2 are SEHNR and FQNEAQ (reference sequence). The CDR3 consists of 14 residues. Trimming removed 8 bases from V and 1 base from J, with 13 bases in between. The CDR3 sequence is CASQREGGTDTQYF. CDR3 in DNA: TGTGCCAGCCAGCGCGAAGGGGGCACAGATACGCAGTATTTT.

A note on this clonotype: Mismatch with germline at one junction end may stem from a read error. The CDR3 here is CASSQVPGEQFF. Here the CDR3 DNA reads TGTGCCAGCAGCCAAGTTCCAGGTGAGCAGTTCTTC. V is TRBV4-1 and J is TRBJ2-3; no clear D gene. The better agreement between TRBJ2-1 and the DNA end casts doubt on the J call. CDR3 length equals 12 residues. Germline loops: CDR1 MGHRA, CDR2 YSYEKL.

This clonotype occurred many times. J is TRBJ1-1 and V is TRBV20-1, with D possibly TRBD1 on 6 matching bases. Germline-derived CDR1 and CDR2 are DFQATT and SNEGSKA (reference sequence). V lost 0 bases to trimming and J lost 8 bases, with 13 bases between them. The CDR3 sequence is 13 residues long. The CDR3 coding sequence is TGCAGTGCTAGAGATCATGCGGGGGCAGAAGCTTTCTTT. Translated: CSARDHAGAEAFF.

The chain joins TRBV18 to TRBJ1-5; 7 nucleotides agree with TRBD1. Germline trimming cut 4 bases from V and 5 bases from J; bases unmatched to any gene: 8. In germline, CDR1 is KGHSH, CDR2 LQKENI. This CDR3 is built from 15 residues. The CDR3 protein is CASSRDRVMHQPQHF. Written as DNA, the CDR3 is TGTGCCAGCTCACGTGACAGGGTAATGCATCAGCCCCAGCATTTT.

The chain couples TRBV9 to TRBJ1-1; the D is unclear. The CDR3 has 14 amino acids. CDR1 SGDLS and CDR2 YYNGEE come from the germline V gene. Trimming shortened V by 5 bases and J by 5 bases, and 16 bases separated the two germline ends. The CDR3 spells CASRPLGQGTEAFF. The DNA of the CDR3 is TGTGCCAGCAGACCCTTGGGTCAAGGAACTGAAGCTTTCTTT.